These 8 T cell receptor beta chains came from one sample sequenced in a study of blood T cell repertoires in COVID-19. Sequencing was performed with immunoSEQ multiplex PCR; in TCRdb, only in-frame clones are kept and a portion is missing. The sample lists roughly 200,000 clones, around 86% seen once, with about 4% in the top ten. Sequencing was performed on PBMCs or T cells enriched from blood (not recorded which). These receptor sequences come from a woman in her thirties or forties with acute COVID-19.

This chain uses TRBV28 with TRBJ1-5; the match to TRBD1 covers 7 bases. The ends lost 4 bases at V and 7 bases at J; junction bases unmatched: 16. There are 17 residues in the CDR3. Germline V gives CDR1 MDHEN, CDR2 SYDVKM. In DNA form, the CDR3 reads TGTGCCAGCAGTTCGGATCTAGACAGGGTTAAGGGGCAGCCCCAGCATTTT. Protein product: CASSSDLDRVKGQPQHF.

This chain uses TRBV2 with TRBJ2-1; no definite D call. Between the trimmed V and J ends, which lost 7 bases and 1 base, there was a span of 5 bases. The CDR3 runs 12 residues. Per the germline V gene, CDR1 is SNHLY and CDR2 is FYNNEI. The DNA for the CDR3 is TGTGCCAGCACTACGTCCTACAATGAGCAGTTCTTC. Translated: CASTTSYNEQFF.

V is TRBV9 and J is TRBJ2-7; 8 nucleotides match TRBD2. CDR3 length: 14 residues. V lost 4 bases and J lost 3; bases outside the gene matches: 6. Germline values: CDR1 SGDLS, CDR2 YYNGEE. CDR3 nucleotides: TGTGCCAGCAGCTTAGGACTAGCCGGCTACGAGCAGTACTTC. Its protein product is CASSLGLAGYEQYF.

On this clone: At the DNA level, this CDR3 is encoded by other sequences in the same sample as well. The rearrangement uses TRBV29-1 and TRBJ2-7; 9 positions match TRBD1. V was clipped by 6 bases and J by 0 bases; unmatched bases: 3. Germline V gene sequence: CDR1 SQVTM, CDR2 ANQGSEA. The CDR3 is 13 amino acids. In DNA, the CDR3 is TGCAGCGTGGGACAGGGAAGCTCCTACGAGCAGTACTTC. This sequence encodes CSVGQGSSYEQYF.

The CDR3 nucleotides read TGTGCCAGCAGCCCCCAAGGAACGGGACAGCCCCAGCATTTT. It encodes CASSPQGTGQPQHF. J is TRBJ1-5 and V is TRBV7-9; unclear D gene. CDR1 is SEHNR, CDR2 FQNEAQ, per germline (reference sequence). The V gene lost 5 bases and the J gene lost 7 bases, with 15 bases spanning the gap. The CDR3 is 14 amino acids.

The table lists this clone with a count of one. The chain joins TRBV11-2 to TRBJ2-1; 9 nucleotides agree with TRBD2. The germline CDR1 and CDR2 sequences are SGHAT and FQNNGV. V dropped 1 base and J dropped 5; count of bases not matched to a gene: 3. The CDR3 is 15 amino acids. The CDR3 DNA sequence: TGTGCCAGCAGCTTAGCTGCGGGGGGGCACAATGAGCAGTTCTTC. Its translation: CASSLAAGGHNEQFF.

The CDR3 sequence: CSVDWGPGGTEAFF. In DNA, the CDR3 is TGCAGCGTTGATTGGGGCCCAGGGGGCACTGAAGCTTTCTTT. V is TRBV29-1 and J is TRBJ1-1; 7 bases align to TRBD1. CDR3 length: 14 amino acids. V was clipped by 3 bases and J by 4 bases; unmatched bases: 8. Germline CDR1 and CDR2: SQVTM and ANQGSEA. The full variable domain, with the rest looked up from reference TRBV29-1 and TRBJ1-1, is SAVISQKPSRDICQRGTSLTIQCQVDSQVTMMFWYRQQPGQSLTLIATANQGSEATYESGFVIDKFPISRPNLTFSTLTVSNMSPEDSSIYLCSVDWGPGGTEAFFGQGTRLTVV.

The V gene is TRBV29-1, the J gene TRBJ1-4; D gene unclear. The CDR3 loop spans 17 amino acids. V lost 5 bases, J lost 10 bases, and 29 bases lay in between. CDR1 is SQVTM, CDR2 ANQGSEA, per germline. CDR3 DNA: TGCAGCGTTTCGGATCGGGGAGGGCCGCGGTATGTCGGAAAACTGTTTTTT. It codes for CSVSDRGGPRYVGKLFF.